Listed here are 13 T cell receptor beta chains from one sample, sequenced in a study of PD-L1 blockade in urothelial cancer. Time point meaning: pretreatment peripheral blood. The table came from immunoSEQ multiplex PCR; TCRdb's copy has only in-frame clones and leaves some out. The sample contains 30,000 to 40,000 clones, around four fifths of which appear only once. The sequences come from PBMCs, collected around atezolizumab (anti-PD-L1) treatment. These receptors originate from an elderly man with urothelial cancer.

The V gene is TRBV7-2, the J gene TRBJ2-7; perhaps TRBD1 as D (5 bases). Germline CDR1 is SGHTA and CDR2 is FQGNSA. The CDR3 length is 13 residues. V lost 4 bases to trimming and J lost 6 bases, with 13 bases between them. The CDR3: CASSSSGSREQYF. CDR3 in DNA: TGTGCCAGCAGCTCCTCAGGGTCGCGCGAGCAGTACTTC.

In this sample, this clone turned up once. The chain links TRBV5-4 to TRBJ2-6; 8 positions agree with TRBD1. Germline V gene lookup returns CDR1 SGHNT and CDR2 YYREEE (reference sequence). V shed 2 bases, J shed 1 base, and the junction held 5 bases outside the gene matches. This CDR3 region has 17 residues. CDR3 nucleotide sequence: TGTGCCAGCAGCTTAAGGACAGGGTTGTCTGGGGCCAACGTCCTGACTTTC. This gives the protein CASSLRTGLSGANVLTF.

CDR3 sequence (DNA): TGTGCCAGCAGCCCCAAACCCGCGGGTGCTGAAGCTTTCTTT. Amino acids: CASSPKPAGAEAFF. V usage is TRBV6-1 and J usage is TRBJ1-1, with D uncertain. V lost 6 bases, J lost 6 bases, and 17 bases lay in between. The V gene's germline CDR1 is MNHNS and CDR2 SASEGT. The CDR3 consists of 14 residues.

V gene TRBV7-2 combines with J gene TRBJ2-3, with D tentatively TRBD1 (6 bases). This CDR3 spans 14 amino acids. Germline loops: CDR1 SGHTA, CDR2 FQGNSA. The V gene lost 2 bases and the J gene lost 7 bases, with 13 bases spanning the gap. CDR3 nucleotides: TGTGCCAGCAGCTTAAACGGGGACACTTATACGCAGTATTTT. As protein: CASSLNGDTYTQYF.

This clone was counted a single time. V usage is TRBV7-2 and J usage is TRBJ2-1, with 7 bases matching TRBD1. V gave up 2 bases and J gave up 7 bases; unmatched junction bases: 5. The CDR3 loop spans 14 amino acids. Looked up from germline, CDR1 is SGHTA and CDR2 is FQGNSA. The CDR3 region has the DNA TGTGCCAGCAGCTTACAGGGGGTGGGGAATGAGCAGTTCTTC. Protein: CASSLQGVGNEQFF.

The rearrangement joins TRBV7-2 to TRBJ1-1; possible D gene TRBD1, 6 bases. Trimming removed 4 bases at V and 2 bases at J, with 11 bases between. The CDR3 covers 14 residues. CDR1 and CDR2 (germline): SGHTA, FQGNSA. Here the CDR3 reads CASSSRTANTEAFF. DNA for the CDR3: TGTGCCAGCAGCTCGCGGACAGCAAACACTGAAGCTTTCTTT.

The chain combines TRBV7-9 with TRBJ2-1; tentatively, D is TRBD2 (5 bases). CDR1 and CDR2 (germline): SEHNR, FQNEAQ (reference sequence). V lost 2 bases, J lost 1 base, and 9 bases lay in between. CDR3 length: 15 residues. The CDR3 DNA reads TGTGCCAGCAGCTTATACGGGAAATCCTACAATGAGCAGTTCTTC. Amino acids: CASSLYGKSYNEQFF. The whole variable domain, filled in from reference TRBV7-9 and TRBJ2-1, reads DTGVSQNPRHKITKRGQNVTFRCDPISEHNRLYWYRQTLGQGPEFLTYFQNEAQLEKSRLLSDRFSAERPKGSFSTLEIQRTEQGDSAMYLCASSLYGKSYNEQFFGPGTRLTVL.

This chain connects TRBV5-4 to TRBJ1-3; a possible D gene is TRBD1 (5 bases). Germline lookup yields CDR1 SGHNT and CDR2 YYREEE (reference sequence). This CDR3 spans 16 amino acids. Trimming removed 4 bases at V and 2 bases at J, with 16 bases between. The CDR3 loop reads CASSPAGGIAGNTIYF. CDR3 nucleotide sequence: TGTGCCAGCAGCCCGGCGGGGGGGATTGCTGGAAACACCATATATTTT.

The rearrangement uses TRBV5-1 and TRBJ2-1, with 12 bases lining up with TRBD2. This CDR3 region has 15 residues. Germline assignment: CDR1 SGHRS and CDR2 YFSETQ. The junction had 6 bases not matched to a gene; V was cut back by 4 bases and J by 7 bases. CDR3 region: CASSQTSGRFNEQFF. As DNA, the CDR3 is TGCGCCAGCAGCCAGACTAGCGGGAGATTTAATGAGCAGTTCTTC.

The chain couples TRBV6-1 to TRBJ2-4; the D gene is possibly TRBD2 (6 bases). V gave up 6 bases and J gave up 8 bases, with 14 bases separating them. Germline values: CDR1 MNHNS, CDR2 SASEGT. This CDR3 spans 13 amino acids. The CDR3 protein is CASRTNGGDIQYF. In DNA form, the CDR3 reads TGTGCCAGCAGAACAAACGGAGGGGACATTCAGTACTTC.

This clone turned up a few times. The CDR3 is CASSPLASGSYNEQFF. The CDR3 nucleotides read TGTGCCAGCAGCCCCCTAGCGTCCGGCTCCTACAATGAGCAGTTCTTC. V is TRBV5-4 and J is TRBJ2-1; maybe TRBD2 (6 bases). Between the trimmed V and J ends, which lost 4 bases and 0 bases, there was a span of 14 bases. This CDR3 has 16 residues. Germline V lookup: CDR1 SGHNT, CDR2 YYREEE (reference sequence).

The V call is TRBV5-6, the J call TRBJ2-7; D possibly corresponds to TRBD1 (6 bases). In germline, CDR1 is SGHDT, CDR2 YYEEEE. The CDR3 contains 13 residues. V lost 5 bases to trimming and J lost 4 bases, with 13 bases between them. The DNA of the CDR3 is TGTGCCAGCAGACGGGACACGCCTTACGAGCAGTACTTC. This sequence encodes CASRRDTPYEQYF.

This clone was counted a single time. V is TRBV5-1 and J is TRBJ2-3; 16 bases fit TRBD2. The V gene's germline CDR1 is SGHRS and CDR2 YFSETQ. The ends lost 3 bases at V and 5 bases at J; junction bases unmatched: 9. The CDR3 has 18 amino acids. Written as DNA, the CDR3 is TGCGCCAGCAGCTCGGGACTAGCGGGAGGGCCCGGGGTAGATACGCAGTATTTT. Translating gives CASSSGLAGGPGVDTQYF.